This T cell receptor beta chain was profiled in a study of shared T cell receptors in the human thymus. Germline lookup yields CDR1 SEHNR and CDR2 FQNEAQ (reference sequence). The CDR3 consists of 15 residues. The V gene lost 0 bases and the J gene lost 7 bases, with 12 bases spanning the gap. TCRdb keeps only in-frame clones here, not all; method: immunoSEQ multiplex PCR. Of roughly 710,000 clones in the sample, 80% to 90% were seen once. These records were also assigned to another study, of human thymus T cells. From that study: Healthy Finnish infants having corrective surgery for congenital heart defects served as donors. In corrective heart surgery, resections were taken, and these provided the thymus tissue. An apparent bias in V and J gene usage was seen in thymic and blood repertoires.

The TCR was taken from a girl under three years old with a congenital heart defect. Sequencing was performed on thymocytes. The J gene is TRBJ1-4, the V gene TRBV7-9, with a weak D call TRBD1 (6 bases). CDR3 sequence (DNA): TGTGCCAGCAGCTTAGCCGGAAGGGGGTCTGAAAAACTGTTTTTT. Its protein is CASSLAGRGSEKLFF.